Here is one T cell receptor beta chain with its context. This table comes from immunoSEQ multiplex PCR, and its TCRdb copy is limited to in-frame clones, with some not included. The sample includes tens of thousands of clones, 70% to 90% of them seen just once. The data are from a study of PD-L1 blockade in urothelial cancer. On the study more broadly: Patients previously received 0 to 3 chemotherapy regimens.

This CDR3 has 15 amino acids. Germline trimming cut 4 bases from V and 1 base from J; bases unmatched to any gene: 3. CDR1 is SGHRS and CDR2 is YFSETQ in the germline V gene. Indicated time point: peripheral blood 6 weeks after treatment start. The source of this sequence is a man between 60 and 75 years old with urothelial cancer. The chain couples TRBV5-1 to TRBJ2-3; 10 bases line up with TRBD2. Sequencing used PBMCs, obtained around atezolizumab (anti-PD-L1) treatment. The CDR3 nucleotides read TGCGCCAGCAGCCTCGGGACTAGCGGCACAGATACGCAGTATTTT. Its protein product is CASSLGTSGTDTQYF.